The sequence of this T cell receptor (beta chain) was determined in a study of T cell repertoires in cytomegalovirus infection. Study summary: Based on public TCR beta signatures, there were indications of CMV infection and of a matching HLA type. Study-wide findings and caveats: HLA-C-restricted, CMV-specific TCR beta clonotypes were dominant ex vivo. Cumulative frequency of public TCR beta families picked out carriers of CMV plus the relevant HLA.

MiXCR, run by TCRdb on the reads, gives a single entry per CDR3 protein. The table shows about 150,000 distinct CDR3 sequences, with around 20% occurring only once. As regards this clonotype: No antigen is known for it.

The receptor's source is a human donor in good health (CMV status not recorded). Some clones in this sample may be carry-over from other donors' samples. Sequencing was done on a sample of PBMCs.

CDR3 nucleotide sequence: TGTGCCAGCAGTAGAGGGGACTCAGATGGCTACACCTTC. This codes for CASSRGDSDGYTF. The rearrangement joins TRBV2 to TRBJ1-2; D perhaps matches TRBD1 (5 bases). Germline V lookup: CDR1 SNHLY, CDR2 FYNNEI. The CDR3 consists of 13 residues. V shed 5 bases and J shed 6 bases, with 13 bases lying between them. Complete variable domain (other parts from reference TRBV2 and TRBJ1-2): EPEVTQTPSHQVTQMGQEVILRCVPISNHLYFYWYRQILGQKVEFLVSFYNNEISEKSEIFDDQFSVERPDGSNFTLKIRSTKLEDSAMYFCASSRGDSDGYTFGSGTRLTVV.